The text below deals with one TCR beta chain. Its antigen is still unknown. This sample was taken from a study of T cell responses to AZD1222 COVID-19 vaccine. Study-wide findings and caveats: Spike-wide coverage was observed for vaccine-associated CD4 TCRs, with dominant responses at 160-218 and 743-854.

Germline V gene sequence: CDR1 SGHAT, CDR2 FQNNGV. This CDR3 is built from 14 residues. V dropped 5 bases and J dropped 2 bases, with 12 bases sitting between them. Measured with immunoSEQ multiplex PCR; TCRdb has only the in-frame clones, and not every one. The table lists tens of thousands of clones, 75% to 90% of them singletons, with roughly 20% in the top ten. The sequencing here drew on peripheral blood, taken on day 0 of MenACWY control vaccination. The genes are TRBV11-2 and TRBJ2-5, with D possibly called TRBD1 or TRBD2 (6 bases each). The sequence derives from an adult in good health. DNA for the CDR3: TGTGCCAGCAGCCGGGGGCGACTTCAAGAGACCCAGTACTTC. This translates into CASSRGRLQETQYF. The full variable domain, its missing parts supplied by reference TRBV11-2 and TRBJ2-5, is EAGVAQSPRYKIIEKRQSVAFWCNPISGHATLYWYQQILGQGPKLLIQFQNNGVVDDSQLPKDRFSAERLKGVDSTLKIQPAKLEDSAVYLCASSRGRLQETQYFGPGTRLLVL.